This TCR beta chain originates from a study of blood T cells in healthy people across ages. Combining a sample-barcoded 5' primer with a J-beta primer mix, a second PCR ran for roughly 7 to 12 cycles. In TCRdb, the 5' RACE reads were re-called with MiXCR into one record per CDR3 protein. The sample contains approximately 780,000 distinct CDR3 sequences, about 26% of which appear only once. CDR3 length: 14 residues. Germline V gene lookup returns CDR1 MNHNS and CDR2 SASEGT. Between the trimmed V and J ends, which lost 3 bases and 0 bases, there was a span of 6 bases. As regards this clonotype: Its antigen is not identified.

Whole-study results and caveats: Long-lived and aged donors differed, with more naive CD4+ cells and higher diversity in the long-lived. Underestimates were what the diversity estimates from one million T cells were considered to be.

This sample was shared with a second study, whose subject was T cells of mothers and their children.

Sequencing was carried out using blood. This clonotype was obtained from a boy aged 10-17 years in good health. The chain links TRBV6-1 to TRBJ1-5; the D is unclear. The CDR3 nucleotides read TGTGCCAGCAGTGAGAGGGATAGCAATCAGCCCCAGCATTTT. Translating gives CASSERDSNQPQHF.